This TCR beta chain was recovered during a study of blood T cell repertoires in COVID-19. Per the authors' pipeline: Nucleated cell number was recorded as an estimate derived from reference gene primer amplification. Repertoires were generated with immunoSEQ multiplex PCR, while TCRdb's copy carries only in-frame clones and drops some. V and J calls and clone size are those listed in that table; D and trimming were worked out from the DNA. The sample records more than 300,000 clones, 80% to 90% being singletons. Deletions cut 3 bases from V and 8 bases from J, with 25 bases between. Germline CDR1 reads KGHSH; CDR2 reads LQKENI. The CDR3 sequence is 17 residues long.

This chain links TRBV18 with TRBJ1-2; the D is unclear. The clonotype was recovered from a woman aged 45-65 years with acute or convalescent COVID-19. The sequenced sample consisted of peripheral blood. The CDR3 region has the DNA TGTGCCAGCTCACCGACGAGTGAGGTCTCGGCTGCGAAGGGCTACACCTTC. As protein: CASSPTSEVSAAKGYTF.